The 26 T cell receptor beta chains presented below share a single source sample, sequenced in a study of T cell repertoires in cytomegalovirus infection. TCRdb reprocessed the reads via MiXCR and lists one record per CDR3 protein. The table includes around 310,000 distinct CDR3 sequences, about 27% detected once. What these receptors recognize is not known. The source was cultured PBMCs, collected from culture after CMV antigen stimulation. The origin of the receptors is a human donor in good health (CMV status not recorded). Some clones in this sample may be carry-over from other donors' samples.

V is TRBV6-5 and J is TRBJ1-6; a possible D gene is TRBD1 (6 bases). The CDR3 is 15 residues long. The germline gives CDR1 MNHEY, CDR2 SVGAGI. V lost 2 bases and J lost 9, with 14 bases in between. The CDR3 DNA follows: TGTGCCAGCAGTTACACCGGGACAATACCTTCACCCCTCCACTTT. It yields the protein CASSYTGTIPSPLHF.

This clonotype has just a few counts. The J gene is TRBJ1-1, the V gene TRBV4-1; TRBD1 is a possible D gene (5 bases). From germline, CDR1 is MGHRA and CDR2 YSYEKL. V lost 4 bases to trimming and J lost 1 base, with 7 bases between them. CDR3 length: 13 amino acids. CDR3 coding DNA: TGCGCCAGCAGCCCAGGGAAGAACACTGAAGCTTTCTTT. Translating gives CASSPGKNTEAFF.

The V call is TRBV4-2, the J call TRBJ1-4; D might be TRBD1 (5 bases). CDR3 length equals 16 residues. Germline CDR1 is LGHNA and CDR2 is YNFKEQ. Trimming shortened V by 1 base and J by 0 bases, and 9 bases separated the two germline ends. CDR3 residues: CASSQGGRATNEKLFF. The CDR3, as DNA: TGTGCCAGCAGCCAAGGGGGACGGGCAACTAATGAAAAACTGTTTTTT.

This clonotype was observed a single time. The chain carries TRBV20-1 and TRBJ2-7; 14 positions match TRBD2. The CDR3 length is 19 residues. V dropped 1 base and J dropped 2; count of bases not matched to a gene: 13. The V gene's germline CDR1 is DFQATT and CDR2 SNEGSKA (reference sequence). As DNA, the CDR3 is TGCAGTGCTAGAGCCGACCCTGGACTAGCGGGAGGACGAGCCTACGAGCAGTACTTC. It specifies CSARADPGLAGGRAYEQYF.

This clonotype was recorded many times. The gene calls are TRBV7-9 and TRBJ2-2; 9 nucleotides line up with TRBD2. The V segment lost 5 bases and the J segment 0 bases; nucleotides outside the gene matches: 13. This CDR3 comprises 19 residues. Germline V gene data show CDR1 as SEHNR and CDR2 as FQNEAQ (reference sequence). CDR3 region: CASSKSGASGVSNTGELFF. CDR3 coding DNA: TGTGCCAGCAGCAAATCGGGAGCTAGCGGGGTGTCGAACACCGGGGAGCTGTTTTTT.

This sequence joins TRBV19 and TRBJ2-1; the D is unclear. Germline loops: CDR1 LNHDA, CDR2 SQIVND (reference sequence). The CDR3 length is 12 residues. V was cut by 7 bases and J by 7 bases, with 11 bases left in between. The CDR3 sequence: CASTSGANEQFF. In DNA, the CDR3 is TGTGCCAGTACCTCGGGTGCTAATGAGCAGTTCTTC.

This clonotype showed up many times. The chain employs TRBV7-9 and TRBJ2-1; TRBD2 aligns across 13 bases. The CDR3 sequence is 16 residues long. Germline loops: CDR1 SEHNR, CDR2 FQNEAQ (reference sequence). The J segment lost 9 bases and the V segment lost 2 bases, leaving 7 bases of the junction unmatched. The CDR3 nucleotides read TGTGCCAGCAGCTTAACTGGACTAGCGGGAGACGGTGAGCAGTTCTTC. Its translation is CASSLTGLAGDGEQFF.

The chain carries TRBV6-2 or TRBV6-3 and TRBJ2-7; 9 bases agree with TRBD1. The germline CDR1 and CDR2 sequences are MNHEY and SVGEGT. V trimming: 9 bases; J trimming: 1 base; junction bases outside the gene matches: 10. This CDR3 region has 15 residues. CDR3 region: CASESGTGFSYEQYF. The CDR3 DNA sequence: TGTGCCAGTGAGTCCGGGACAGGGTTTTCCTACGAGCAGTACTTC.

This rearrangement joins TRBV6-1 to TRBJ2-7; the D is unclear. CDR1 MNHNS and CDR2 SASEGT come from the germline V gene. The CDR3 is 16 amino acids. Trimming stripped 3 bases from V and 4 bases from J, with 19 bases between. The CDR3: CASSDLTTHNSYEQYF. CDR3 coding DNA: TGTGCCAGCAGTGACCTTACCACTCATAACTCTTACGAGCAGTACTTC.

This clonotype appeared a few times. The chain joins TRBV6-6 to TRBJ2-5, with D perhaps matching TRBD1 or TRBD2 (5 bases each). V gave up 5 bases and J gave up 1 base, with 11 bases separating them. CDR1 and CDR2 from the germline V gene are MNHNY and SVGAGI (reference sequence). The CDR3 runs to 14 residues. DNA of the CDR3: TGTGCCAGCAGTCTGCAGGGACCCCAAGAGACCCAGTACTTC. Translating it yields CASSLQGPQETQYF.

V gene TRBV28 combines with J gene TRBJ2-3; D is ambiguous. This CDR3 is 14 amino acids long. V dropped 6 bases and J dropped 0 bases, with 10 bases sitting between them. CDR1 and CDR2 from the germline V gene are MDHEN and SYDVKM. The CDR3 reads CASSPITSTDTQYF. CDR3 in DNA: TGTGCCAGCAGCCCTATAACTAGCACAGATACGCAGTATTTT.

V is TRBV24-1 and J is TRBJ2-2; D might be TRBD1 (6 bases). This CDR3 region has 15 residues. In germline, CDR1 is KGHDR, CDR2 SFDVKD. V was trimmed by 4 bases and J by 4 bases, leaving 12 bases between them. CDR3 DNA: TGTGCCACCAGTGACCAGGACAGTGCCACCGGGGAGCTGTTTTTT. Translating it yields CATSDQDSATGELFF.

The V call is TRBV5-3, the J call TRBJ1-4; 10 bases match TRBD1. TRBV5-3 is an ORF; its function is uncertain. CDR3 length: 18 residues. CDR3 bases: TGTGACAGCAGTTTCCGCCGGGACAGGGGCACAACTAATGAAAAACTGTTTTTT. Translated, it gives CDSSFRRDRGTTNEKLFF.

For the CDR3, the DNA is TGTGCCACCGACCGTCGCGGAGACACTGAAGCTTTCTTT. Protein product: CATDRRGDTEAFF. The chain uses TRBV7-9 and TRBJ1-1; unclear D gene. Trimming cost V 10 bases and J 3 bases, with 15 bases left between them. CDR3 size: 13 residues. CDR1 is SEHNR, CDR2 FQNEAQ, per germline (reference sequence). Based on the CDR3 plus reference TRBV7-9 and TRBJ1-1, the full variable domain is DTGVSQNPRHKITKRGQNVTFRCDPISEHNRLYWYRQTLGQGPEFLTYFQNEAQLEKSRLLSDRFSAERPKGSFSTLEIQRTEQGDSAMYLCATDRRGDTEAFFGQGTRLTVV.

The CDR3 loop is CASVLGGNTEAFF. The CDR3 DNA reads TGTGCCAGTGTGCTGGGGGGCAACACTGAAGCTTTCTTT. The V and J genes are TRBV28 and TRBJ1-1, with D maybe TRBD1 (6 bases). Germline CDR1 and CDR2: MDHEN and SYDVKM. The V and J ends lost 9 bases and 2 bases respectively, with 13 bases between them. The CDR3 has 13 amino acids.

This chain uses TRBV4-2 with TRBJ1-2, with unresolved D. The ends were cut back, 0 bases at V and 8 bases at J, with 7 bases in the middle. Looked up from germline, CDR1 is LGHNA and CDR2 is YNFKEQ. The CDR3 contains 12 residues. CDR3 sequence: CASSQEGLGYTF. CDR3 DNA: TGTGCCAGCAGCCAAGAGGGTTTGGGCTACACCTTC.

In this sample, this clonotype turned up a few times. The chain has TRBV5-1 and TRBJ2-7; no definite D call. This CDR3 is built from 13 residues. V lost 4 bases and J 1 base, leaving 9 bases between the germline ends. Germline CDR1 and CDR2: SGHRS and YFSETQ. CDR3 residues: CASSPRPSYEQYF. The CDR3 bases are TGCGCCAGCAGCCCCCGACCATCCTACGAGCAGTACTTC.

By share of the sample, this clonotype is medium-sized. This chain links TRBV6-1 with TRBJ1-5, with TRBD1 as a possible D gene (6 bases). This CDR3 comprises 15 residues. Trimming pared 6 bases from V and 0 bases from J, leaving 12 bases between. Germline loops: CDR1 MNHNS, CDR2 SASEGT. Written as DNA, the CDR3 is TGTGCCAGCAGACAACAGGGAAATAGCAATCAGCCCCAGCATTTT. Its protein is CASRQQGNSNQPQHF.

The rearrangement uses TRBV7-9 and TRBJ2-7; no reliable D call. CDR1 and CDR2 from the germline V gene are SEHNR and FQNEAQ (reference sequence). There are 13 residues in the CDR3. V lost 7 bases and J 1 base, leaving 11 bases between the germline ends. CDR3 sequence reads: CASTDVVSYEQYF. The DNA of the CDR3 is TGTGCCAGCACAGACGTAGTATCCTACGAGCAGTACTTC.

The gene calls are TRBV11-3 and TRBJ1-6; 8 bases map to TRBD1. This CDR3 is 15 amino acids long. The V and J ends lost 5 bases and 6 bases, in that order; junction bases with no gene match: 6. The germline CDR1 and CDR2 sequences are SGHNT and YENEEA. CDR3 amino acids: CASSAQGAANSPLHF. CDR3 in DNA: TGTGCCAGCAGCGCCCAGGGGGCTGCTAATTCACCCCTCCACTTT.

This chain joins TRBV12-3 or TRBV12-4 and TRBJ2-3; 9 nucleotides align to TRBD2. The CDR3 covers 15 residues. V lost 4 bases to trimming and J lost 5 bases; unmatched junction nucleotides: 7. The CDR3 spells CASSSLAGYGDTQYF. CDR3 sequence (DNA): TGTGCCAGCAGTTCCCTAGCGGGATACGGAGATACGCAGTATTTT.

The rearrangement uses TRBV19 and TRBJ2-1; 9 bases are shared with TRBD2. J was trimmed by 2 bases and V by 4 bases; bases with no gene match: 9. Germline V gene sequence: CDR1 LNHDA, CDR2 SQIVND (reference sequence). The CDR3 has 17 residues. The CDR3 here is CASSTGVAGVAYNEQFF. CDR3 DNA sequence: TGTGCCAGTAGTACGGGTGTAGCGGGAGTGGCCTACAATGAGCAGTTCTTC.

The V and J genes are TRBV13 and TRBJ1-2, with D unresolved. Germline values: CDR1 PRHDT, CDR2 FYEKMQ (reference sequence). CDR3 size: 17 residues. The V and J ends lost 0 bases and 2 bases respectively, with 16 bases between them. DNA for the CDR3: TGTGCCAGCAGCTTAGGGGTTTATGCAGCGACCAACTATGGCTACACCTTC. This gives the protein CASSLGVYAATNYGYTF. Combining the CDR3 with reference TRBV13 and TRBJ1-2 gives the whole variable domain AAGVIQSPRHLIKEKRETATLKCYPIPRHDTVYWYQQGPGQDPQFLISFYEKMQSDKGSIPDRFSAQQFSDYHSELNMSSLELGDSALYFCASSLGVYAATNYGYTFGSGTRLTVV.

The chain uses TRBV20-1 and TRBJ2-3; 8 bases agree with TRBD2. The CDR3 length is 15 residues. The trim removed 1 base at V and 6 bases at J, leaving 9 bases unmatched. Germline V gene data show CDR1 as DFQATT and CDR2 as SNEGSKA (reference sequence). In DNA form, the CDR3 reads TGCAGTGCTAGAGTCACAGCGGGGGCGGGGGATACGCAGTATTTT. Protein sequence: CSARVTAGAGDTQYF.

This clonotype was observed a handful of times. This chain connects TRBV6-8 to TRBJ1-1, with D perhaps matching TRBD1 (5 bases). Germline loops: CDR1 MNHGY, CDR2 SAAAGT. The CDR3 is made up of 14 amino acids. V dropped 5 bases and J dropped 4 bases, with 14 bases sitting between them. The CDR3 protein is CASSPSGSRTEAFF. CDR3 sequence (DNA): TGTGCCAGCAGTCCCTCAGGGAGTCGCACTGAAGCTTTCTTT.

This sequence joins TRBV18 and TRBJ2-1, with 13 bases that match TRBD2. Trimming removed 0 bases from V and 6 bases from J; junction bases left unmatched: 11. There are 19 residues in the CDR3. The germline V gene encodes CDR1 KGHSH and CDR2 LQKENI. The CDR3 loop is CASSPPGRVGLAGRNEQFF. The DNA for the CDR3 is TGTGCCAGCTCACCACCGGGTCGTGTGGGACTAGCGGGACGCAATGAGCAGTTCTTC.